This is a list of T cell receptor beta chains from one sample in a study of human T cells and chemical hapten exposure. TCRdb used MiXCR to reprocess the RACE reads, holding one entry per CDR3 protein. The sample consists of some 400,000 distinct CDR3 sequences, around 4.8% of them appearing once. The sequencing here drew on whole blood, taken in connection with sensitization to the hapten diphenylcyclopropenone (DPC). The receptors stem from a woman aged 45-59 years with alopecia areata. Some clones in this sample may be carry-over from other donors' samples. CDR3s include the opening cysteine and the closing phenylalanine or tryptophan. D genes are given only for firm matches. Some rows have no size entry. The others give once, few or many, or a class for an expanded clone.

CDR3 protein: CASSPDTYNSPLHF
CDR3 DNA: TGTGCCAGCAGTCCCGACACTTATAATTCACCCCTCCACTTT
V gene: TRBV27
J gene: TRBJ1-6
D gene: -
clone size: -

CDR3 protein: CASSWSGRFYEQYF
CDR3 DNA: TGTGCCAGCAGTTGGTCAGGGAGGTTCTACGAGCAGTACTTC
V gene: TRBV28
J gene: TRBJ2-7
D gene: -
clone size: -

CDR3 protein: CASSPDRGRGGQYF
CDR3 DNA: TGTGCCAGCAGCCCCGACAGGGGTCGCGGCGGGCAGTACTTC
V gene: TRBV6-5
J gene: TRBJ2-7
D gene: TRBD1
clone size: few

CDR3 protein: CSVAGQPGYGYTF
CDR3 DNA: TGCAGCGTTGCGGGGCAGCCGGGGTATGGCTACACCTTC
V gene: TRBV29-1
J gene: TRBJ1-2
D gene: -
clone size: few

CDR3 protein: CASSKAERHHYYGYTF
CDR3 DNA: TGTGCCAGCAGCAAAGCCGAGAGACACCATTACTATGGCTACACCTTC
V gene: TRBV21-1
J gene: TRBJ1-2
D gene: -
clone size: few

CDR3 protein: CASSLGGGRSNEQFF
CDR3 DNA: TGCGCCAGCAGCTTGGGCGGGGGTAGGTCGAATGAGCAGTTCTTC
V gene: TRBV5-1
J gene: TRBJ2-1
D gene: TRBD2
clone size: few

CDR3 protein: CASSFKTLNTEAFF
CDR3 DNA: TGCGCCAGCAGCTTCAAGACATTGAACACTGAAGCTTTCTTT
V gene: TRBV5-1
J gene: TRBJ1-1
D gene: -
clone size: many

CDR3 protein: CASNQDTRLAVQETQYF
CDR3 DNA: TGTGCCAGCAACCAAGATACGCGACTAGCGGTCCAAGAGACCCAGTACTTC
V gene: TRBV3-1
J gene: TRBJ2-5
D gene: TRBD2
clone size: -

CDR3 protein: CASSPHGQGYGYTF
CDR3 DNA: TGTGCCAGCAGTCCCCACGGCCAGGGTTATGGCTACACCTTC
V gene: TRBV27
J gene: TRBJ1-2
D gene: -
clone size: many

CDR3 protein: CASSSRGPTYNEQFF
CDR3 DNA: TGTGCCAGCAGCTCGCGGGGGCCAACCTACAATGAGCAGTTCTTC
V gene: TRBV7-8
J gene: TRBJ2-1
D gene: -
clone size: few

CDR3 protein: CASRGGSEYEQYF
CDR3 DNA: TGTGCCAGCAGGGGCGGGAGTGAGTACGAGCAGTACTTC
V gene: TRBV3-1
J gene: TRBJ2-7
D gene: TRBD2
clone size: many

CDR3 protein: CSVLGTGGETQYF
CDR3 DNA: TGCAGCGTCTTGGGGACAGGGGGAGAGACCCAGTACTTC
V gene: TRBV29-1
J gene: TRBJ2-5
D gene: TRBD1
clone size: few

CDR3 protein: CASSLDPGLSTDTQYF
CDR3 DNA: TGTGCCAGCAGCTTAGACCCGGGACTGAGCACAGATACGCAGTATTTT
V gene: TRBV7-8
J gene: TRBJ2-3
D gene: -
clone size: -

CDR3 protein: CASRAGLEIYEQYF
CDR3 DNA: TGTGCCAGCCGCGCAGGACTCGAGATCTACGAGCAGTACTTC
V gene: TRBV6-5
J gene: TRBJ2-7
D gene: -
clone size: many

CDR3 protein: CASSLVGAEETQYF
CDR3 DNA: TGTGCCAGCAGCTTGGTTGGGGCGGAAGAGACCCAGTACTTC
V gene: TRBV5-5
J gene: TRBJ2-5
D gene: -
clone size: many

CDR3 protein: CATWGTGTDTF
CDR3 DNA: -
V gene: TRBV6-2/TRBV6-3
J gene: TRBJ1-2
D gene: -
clone size: few

CDR3 protein: CASSYPHQGNSNQPQHF
CDR3 DNA: TGTGCCAGCAGTTACCCACATCAGGGGAATAGCAATCAGCCCCAGCATTTT
V gene: TRBV6-2/TRBV6-3
J gene: TRBJ1-5
D gene: -
clone size: -

CDR3 protein: CASRNRRVGITEAFF
CDR3 DNA: TGTGCCAGCAGAAACCGGAGGGTTGGCATCACTGAAGCTTTCTTT
V gene: TRBV12-3/TRBV12-4
J gene: TRBJ1-1
D gene: -
clone size: few

CDR3 protein: CASSQGTGRGEQFF
CDR3 DNA: TGTGCCAGCAGCCAAGGGACTGGCCGGGGAGAGCAGTTCTTC
V gene: TRBV3-1
J gene: TRBJ2-1
D gene: -
clone size: -

CDR3 protein: CASFTGGVSGNTIYF
CDR3 DNA: TGTGCCAGCTTCACAGGGGGTGTTTCTGGAAACACCATATATTTT
V gene: TRBV14
J gene: TRBJ1-3
D gene: TRBD1
clone size: many

CDR3 protein: CASSLSSSGRSDTQYF
CDR3 DNA: TGTGCCAGCAGTTTATCCTCTAGCGGGAGATCGGATACGCAGTATTTT
V gene: TRBV27
J gene: TRBJ2-3
D gene: TRBD2
clone size: few

CDR3 protein: CASSLALGGLNTEAFF
CDR3 DNA: TGTGCCAGCAGCTTAGCGCTAGGAGGGTTGAACACTGAAGCTTTCTTT
V gene: TRBV7-2
J gene: TRBJ1-1
D gene: -
clone size: many

CDR3 protein: CSVCPSDSAQAYEQYF
CDR3 DNA: TGCAGCGTTTGCCCCTCGGACAGCGCCCAAGCCTACGAGCAGTACTTC
V gene: TRBV29-1
J gene: TRBJ2-7
D gene: -
clone size: many

CDR3 protein: CSAKSSKGTGELFF
CDR3 DNA: TGCAGTGCTAAGTCCTCCAAGGGCACCGGGGAGCTGTTTTTT
V gene: TRBV20-1
J gene: TRBJ2-2
D gene: -
clone size: many

CDR3 protein: CASSFGQGAGELFF
CDR3 DNA: TGTGCCAGCAGTTTTGGGCAGGGGGCCGGGGAGCTGTTTTTT
V gene: TRBV12-3/TRBV12-4
J gene: TRBJ2-2
D gene: TRBD1
clone size: many

CDR3 protein: CSARDLAGLYEQYF
CDR3 DNA: TGCAGTGCTAGAGATTTGGCGGGCCTCTACGAGCAGTACTTC
V gene: TRBV20-1
J gene: TRBJ2-7
D gene: -
clone size: few

CDR3 protein: CAISDRREGHEQYF
CDR3 DNA: TGTGCCATCAGTGACCGGCGGGAGGGCCACGAGCAGTACTTC
V gene: TRBV10-3
J gene: TRBJ2-7
D gene: TRBD2
clone size: many

CDR3 protein: CASSLSKGYGYTF
CDR3 DNA: TGTGCCAGCAGTTTATCAAAAGGGTATGGCTACACCTTC
V gene: TRBV27
J gene: TRBJ1-2
D gene: -
clone size: many

CDR3 protein: CSGVTGGAGDTQYF
CDR3 DNA: TGCAGCGGGGTGACAGGGGGCGCGGGAGATACGCAGTATTTT
V gene: TRBV29-1
J gene: TRBJ2-3
D gene: TRBD1
clone size: many

CDR3 protein: CASSYLGLARTIYF
CDR3 DNA: TGTGCCAGCAGTTACCTTGGACTAGCGAGAACTATTTACTTC
V gene: TRBV6-2/TRBV6-3
J gene: TRBJ2-7
D gene: TRBD2
clone size: -

CDR3 protein: CASSAIAPGRATGTDTQYF
CDR3 DNA: TGTGCCAGCAGCGCCATTGCCCCTGGCAGGGCTACTGGCACAGATACGCAGTATTTT
V gene: TRBV21-1
J gene: TRBJ2-3
D gene: -
clone size: -

CDR3 protein: CASSPWTSGNTEAFF
CDR3 DNA: TGTGCCAGCAGTCCCTGGACGTCCGGTAACACTGAAGCTTTCTTT
V gene: TRBV6-5
J gene: TRBJ1-1
D gene: -
clone size: many